The clone carrying this T cell receptor (beta chain) has at least ten counts. V was cut by 0 bases and J by 4 bases, with 7 bases left in between. Per the germline V gene, CDR1 is GTSNPN and CDR2 is SVGIG (reference sequence). CDR3 length equals 13 residues. Next came a second PCR, run for about 7 to 12 cycles, which used a sample-barcoded 5' primer along with a J-beta primer mix. TCRdb ran MiXCR on the 5' RACE reads and lists one entry per CDR3 protein. Seen here are fewer than 700,000 distinct CDR3 sequences, roughly 43% observed once, and the top ten hold around 23%. This sample is part of a study of blood T cells in healthy people across ages.

The chain employs TRBV30 and TRBJ2-1; D remains ambiguous. Sequencing was done on a sample of blood. The TCR originated in an older man in good health. CDR3 protein: CAWSVSEYNEQFF. The CDR3 DNA reads TGTGCCTGGAGTGTGTCAGAATACAATGAGCAGTTCTTC.